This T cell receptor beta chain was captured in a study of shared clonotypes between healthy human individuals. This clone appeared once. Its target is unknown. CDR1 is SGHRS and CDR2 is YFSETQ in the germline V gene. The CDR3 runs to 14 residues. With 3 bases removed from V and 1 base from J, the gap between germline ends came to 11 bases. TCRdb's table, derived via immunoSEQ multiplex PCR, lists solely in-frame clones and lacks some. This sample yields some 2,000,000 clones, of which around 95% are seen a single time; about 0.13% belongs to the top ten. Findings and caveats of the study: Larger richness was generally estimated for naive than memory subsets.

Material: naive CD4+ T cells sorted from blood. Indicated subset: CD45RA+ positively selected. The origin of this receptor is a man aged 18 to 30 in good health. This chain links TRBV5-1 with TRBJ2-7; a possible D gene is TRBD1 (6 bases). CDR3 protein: CASSSGTKSYEQYF. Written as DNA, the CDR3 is TGCGCCAGCAGCTCCGGGACAAAATCCTACGAGCAGTACTTC.